This is a list of T cell receptor beta chains from one sample in a study of blood T cell repertoires in COVID-19. Method: immunoSEQ multiplex PCR; TCRdb's copy keeps in-frame clones and lacks some. The data show 150,000 or so clones, with around 80% seen just once and roughly 15% held by the top ten. Sequenced input: peripheral blood. All receptors come from a human donor with acute or convalescent COVID-19. The donor label of this sample is uncertain. The CDR3 runs from the conserved cysteine through the conserved F or W. Fields, in order: J gene, V gene, CDR3 protein.

TRBJ1-5,TRBV20-1,CSASRGGSNQPQHF
TRBJ1-6,TRBV21-1,CASETGEYNSPLHF
TRBJ1-2,TRBV9,CASSPPGGTNYGYTF
TRBJ2-7,TRBV19,CASSQTGAASYEQYF
TRBJ2-2,TRBV11-2,CASRRGAATGELFF
TRBJ2-3,TRBV9,CASSVPATGDYTDTQYF
TRBJ2-1,TRBV7-7,CASSLTATGIEQFF
TRBJ2-1,TRBV6-5,CASSSLRLAGPNEQFF
TRBJ2-5,TRBV11-2,CASSLVLGGGSRETQYF
TRBJ2-3,TRBV7-3,CASSLSTDTQYF
TRBJ2-1,TRBV15,CATRLAGGRSEQFF
TRBJ2-3,TRBV30,CAWRTGVSTDTQYF
TRBJ1-1,TRBV10-2,CASTKGPVEAFF
TRBJ1-4,TRBV7-9,CASSPGTGGEKLFF
TRBJ2-7,TRBV4-1,CASSHNSYEQYF
TRBJ1-2,TRBV7-9,CASSLSGAGYTF
TRBJ1-2,TRBV4-3,CASSQRDYGYTF
TRBJ1-6,TRBV7-2,CASSLNSQYTSNSPLHF
TRBJ1-2,TRBV7-9,CASSLARSSGQASRYGYTF
TRBJ2-1,TRBV6-5,CASSYTARNEQFF
TRBJ1-2,TRBV2,CASGDGGFIYTF